This T cell receptor beta chain was captured in a study of neurological immune-mediated disorders. In its sample, this clonotype was seen many times. The authors produced cDNA by 5'RACE using 10-nucleotide random UMIs. TCRdb recomputed calls from the 5' RACE reads with MiXCR, one row per CDR3 protein. Found here are some 120,000 distinct CDR3 sequences, more than 2.5% of them singletons; the top ten hold 1% to 1.5%. V was pared by 7 bases and J by 1 base, with 6 bases of the junction left unmatched. Germline-derived CDR1 and CDR2 are SNHLY and FYNNEI. The CDR3 runs to 14 residues. The specimen was PBMCs. This sequence originates from a woman in her twenties or thirties with multiple sclerosis. The chain couples TRBV2 to TRBJ2-5; 7 bases match TRBD1. The CDR3 nucleotides are TGTGCCAGCACCCTACAGGGGCCCCAAGAGACCCAGTACTTC. It codes for CASTLQGPQETQYF.